This T cell receptor (beta chain) was documented in a study of T cells in tuberculosis. Study context: T cells were selected with CD1B tetramers loaded with glucose monomycolate.

The time point denotes: new active TB diagnosis, blood taken before or within 7 days of starting treatment. Only in-frame clones appear in the TCRdb table, and some are missing; sequencing was by immunoSEQ multiplex PCR. Here the sample spans some 34,000 clones, 87% being singletons. Sequences were derived from PBMCs, sampled at tuberculosis diagnosis. The sequence was collected from an adult with tuberculosis.

CDR3 amino acids: CASSMYRDNSNSPLHF. CDR3 DNA sequence: TGTGCCAGCAGCATGTACCGGGACAACTCTAATTCACCCCTCCACTTT. The V and J genes are TRBV7-2 and TRBJ1-6, with D tentatively TRBD1 (6 bases). Trimming took off 5 bases at V and 6 bases at J, with 17 bases between the two ends. This CDR3 is 16 amino acids long. Germline V CDR1 and CDR2: SGHTA, FQGNSA.